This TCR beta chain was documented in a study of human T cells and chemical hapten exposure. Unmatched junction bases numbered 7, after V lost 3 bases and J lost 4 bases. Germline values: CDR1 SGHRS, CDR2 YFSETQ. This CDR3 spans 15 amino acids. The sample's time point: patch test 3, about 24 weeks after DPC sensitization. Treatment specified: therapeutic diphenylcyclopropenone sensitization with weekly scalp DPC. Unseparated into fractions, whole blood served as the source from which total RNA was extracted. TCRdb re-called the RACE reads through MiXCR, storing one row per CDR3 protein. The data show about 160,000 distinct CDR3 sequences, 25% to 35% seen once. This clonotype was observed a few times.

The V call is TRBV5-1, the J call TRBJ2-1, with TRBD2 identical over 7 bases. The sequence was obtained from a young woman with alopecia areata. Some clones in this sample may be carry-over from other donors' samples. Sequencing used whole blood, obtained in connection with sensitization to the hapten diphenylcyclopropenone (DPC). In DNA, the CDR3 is TGCGCCAGCAGCTCGGAGCGGGGAGGTTACAATGAGCAGTTCTTC. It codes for CASSSERGGYNEQFF.